This T cell receptor beta chain derives from a study of T cells in tuberculosis. At the level of the study: Sequenced TCRs come from CD1B-GMM tetramer-binding T cells.

After thawing and overnight rest, PBMC were stained with GMM-loaded CD1B tetramer, viability dye and anti-CD3 for sorting. The lipid loaded on the CD1B tetramers was C32 glucose monomycolate from Rhodococcus equi. The repertoire was sequenced with immunoSEQ multiplex PCR; TCRdb's copy has only in-frame clones and lacks some. The data contain approximately 57,000 clones, 88% of them singletons. This CDR3 is built from 15 residues. J lost 1 base, V lost 1 base, and 3 bases had no gene match. CDR1 and CDR2 from the germline V gene are LGHNA and YNFKEQ. Sequences were obtained from CD1b-GMM tetramer-negative cells sorted from PBMCs. The TCR was taken from an adult woman with latent tuberculosis. The gene calls are TRBV4-2 and TRBJ2-7; 8 nucleotides match TRBD2. The CDR3 sequence: CASSQASGSSYEQYF. The CDR3 coding sequence is TGTGCCAGCAGCCAAGCCAGCGGGAGTTCCTACGAGCAGTACTTC.